Each of the 15 T cell receptor beta chains below was sequenced from the same sample in a study of a mutant IDH1 vaccine in newly diagnosed glioma. Time point defined: baseline, week 1 (first vaccination visit). Sample treatment: pre-vaccination baseline after standard-of-care therapy. Some clones are missing from TCRdb's copy, which holds only in-frame ones; the method was immunoSEQ multiplex PCR. The profile covers about 50,000 clones, with 86% appearing a single time and over 2% taken by the ten largest. The input for sequencing was PBMCs, taken from a glioma patient treated with radiotherapy, temozolomide or both. The origin of the receptors is a man aged 40-55 years with glioma.

This clone turned up a few times. This chain uses TRBV18 with TRBJ2-7; the D is unclear. The ends were cut back, 0 bases at V and 3 bases at J, with 18 bases in the middle. CDR3 length: 17 amino acids. Per germline, CDR1 KGHSH and CDR2 LQKENI. The CDR3 DNA is TGTGCCAGCTCACCACCGAGATTGAGCGAGAGCTACTACGAGCAGTACTTC. This gives the protein CASSPPRLSESYYEQYF.

This chain links TRBV5-4 with TRBJ2-3; 16 nucleotides line up with TRBD2. Trimming took 4 bases from V and 2 from J; bases not matched to a gene: 7. The CDR3 runs 18 residues. Germline loops: CDR1 SGHNT, CDR2 YYREEE (reference sequence). The CDR3 spells CASSEGLAGGGYTDTQYF. The DNA for the CDR3 is TGTGCCAGCAGCGAGGGACTAGCGGGAGGGGGCTACACAGATACGCAGTATTTT. Together with reference TRBV5-4 and TRBJ2-3, the CDR3 gives the full variable domain: ETGVTQSPTHLIKTRGQQVTLRCSSQSGHNTVSWYQQALGQGPQFIFQYYREEENGRGNFPPRFSGLQFPNYSSELNVNALELDDSALYLCASSEGLAGGGYTDTQYFGPGTRLTVL.

The chain links TRBV10-3 to TRBJ2-5, with 12 bases lining up with TRBD2. The germline CDR1 and CDR2 sequences are ENHRY and SYGVKD. This CDR3 contains 14 residues. J lost 4 bases, V lost 10 bases, and 7 bases had no gene match. For the CDR3, the DNA is TGTGCCACGGGGCCGGGACTAGCGGGAGAGACCCAGTACTTC. Its translation is CATGPGLAGETQYF.

The chain recombines TRBV4-3 with TRBJ2-5; D gene ambiguous. The length of the CDR3 is 14 residues. Trimming took off 0 bases at V and 3 bases at J, with 8 bases between the two ends. Germline lookup yields CDR1 LGHNA and CDR2 YSLEER. The CDR3 coding sequence is TGCGCCAGCAGCCAAGATTCAGGAGAAGAGACCCAGTACTTC. It encodes CASSQDSGEETQYF.

This chain links TRBV19 with TRBJ2-7, with D unresolved. The length of the CDR3 is 13 residues. In germline, CDR1 is LNHDA, CDR2 SQIVND (reference sequence). V gave up 4 bases and J gave up 0 bases, with 7 bases separating them. CDR3 region: CASSKDNSYEQYF. The CDR3 DNA reads TGTGCCAGTAGTAAAGACAACTCCTACGAGCAGTACTTC.

This chain connects TRBV9 to TRBJ1-4; unclear D gene. Trimming took 4 bases from V and 11 from J, leaving 18 bases between them. The CDR3 has 14 residues. Germline V lookup: CDR1 SGDLS, CDR2 YYNGEE. The CDR3 spells CASSPTARADKLFF. The CDR3 DNA is TGTGCCAGCAGCCCCACCGCGAGGGCGGACAAACTGTTTTTT.

The count of this clone is one. The gene calls are TRBV5-6 and TRBJ2-7; TRBD2 matches 16 bases. From germline, CDR1 is SGHDT and CDR2 YYEEEE. The length of the CDR3 is 18 residues. V lost 7 bases, J lost 5 bases, and 15 bases stayed unmatched. The CDR3 DNA sequence: TGTGCCAGCCGCGGGACTAGCGGGAGGGGGACCTGGGGTGACGAGCAGTACTTC. Amino acid sequence: CASRGTSGRGTWGDEQYF.

V is TRBV4-3 and J is TRBJ2-1; 10 bases align to TRBD2. J was trimmed by 6 bases and V by 2 bases; bases with no gene match: 16. The CDR3 runs to 19 residues. CDR1 is LGHNA and CDR2 is YSLEER in the germline V gene. The CDR3 protein is CASSQRRTTAGGPSNEQFF. The CDR3 DNA reads TGCGCCAGCAGCCAACGCCGAACCACAGCGGGAGGGCCCTCCAATGAGCAGTTCTTC.

This rearrangement joins TRBV18 to TRBJ2-3; D tentatively fits TRBD1 or TRBD2 (5 bases each). The CDR3 contains 14 residues. V was pared by 4 bases and J by 3 bases, with 11 bases between. Per the germline V gene, CDR1 is KGHSH and CDR2 is LQKENI. The CDR3 DNA sequence: TGTGCCAGCTCACTGAGCGGACAAACAGATACGCAGTATTTT. This translates into CASSLSGQTDTQYF.

The V and J genes are TRBV29-1 and TRBJ2-1; D unclear. This CDR3 comprises 13 residues. From germline, CDR1 is SQVTM and CDR2 ANQGSEA. V was trimmed by 3 bases and J by 6 bases, leaving 12 bases between them. CDR3 in amino acids: CSVDDRVTNEQFF. The DNA for the CDR3 is TGCAGCGTTGATGACCGCGTGACCAATGAGCAGTTCTTC.

In this sample, this clone turned up a few times. The chain is built from TRBV28 and TRBJ2-2; weak D call: TRBD1 (5 bases). Germline V gene lookup returns CDR1 MDHEN and CDR2 SYDVKM. This CDR3 is 17 amino acids long. Trimming removed 7 bases at V and 1 base at J, with 19 bases between. The DNA of the CDR3 is TGTGCCAGCACCCCCCTACCGACAGCGCAGAACACCGGGGAGCTGTTTTTT. Its protein product is CASTPLPTAQNTGELFF.

The chain uses TRBV2 and TRBJ2-5; possibly TRBD1 or TRBD2 for D (6 bases each). V was cut by 7 bases and J by 5 bases, with 20 bases left in between. Germline CDR1 reads SNHLY; CDR2 reads FYNNEI. The CDR3 sequence is 15 residues long. CDR3 bases: TGTGCCAGCATCAAGGACACAAGGGGGAGGGAGACCCAGTACTTC. Translating it yields CASIKDTRGRETQYF.

The V and J genes are TRBV19 and TRBJ2-1; the D is unclear. The V gene lost 5 bases and the J gene lost 0 bases, with 11 bases spanning the gap. Germline lookup yields CDR1 LNHDA and CDR2 SQIVND (reference sequence). This CDR3 has 15 amino acids. The CDR3 loop is CASSPDASSYNEQFF. As DNA, the CDR3 is TGTGCCAGTAGTCCGGACGCGAGCTCCTACAATGAGCAGTTCTTC.

This chain joins TRBV10-3 and TRBJ2-7; 11 bases align to TRBD1. Germline lookup yields CDR1 ENHRY and CDR2 SYGVKD. This CDR3 has 14 amino acids. The trim removed 6 bases at V and 7 bases at J, leaving 8 bases unmatched. The CDR3: CAISADRGRGEQYF. CDR3 sequence (DNA): TGTGCCATCAGCGCGGACAGGGGGCGGGGGGAGCAGTACTTC.

The chain carries TRBV27 and TRBJ2-5; no reliable D call. Deletions cut 6 bases from V and 3 bases from J, with 8 bases between. The germline V gene has CDR1 MNHEY and CDR2 SMNVEV (reference sequence). The CDR3 totals 12 residues. The CDR3 region is CASSHPEETQYF. The CDR3 nucleotides read TGTGCCAGCAGCCACCCCGAAGAGACCCAGTACTTC.